This TCR beta chain was sequenced during a study of cytomegalovirus exposure and HLA in healthy donors. The study, taken as a whole, reports: Rare TCR sequences predominated, though certain public TCRs were found in many donors. The study flagged about 160 TCR beta chains as cytomegalovirus-associated.

Generated by immunoSEQ multiplex PCR, the TCRdb table keeps only in-frame clones and is missing some. The table includes tens of thousands of clones, more than 85% detected once. Note on this clone: Its matching antigen is unknown.

Germline V CDR1 and CDR2: SQVTM, ANQGSEA. This CDR3 comprises 12 residues. V lost 6 bases to trimming and J lost 4 bases, with 10 bases between them. The sequence came from a woman under 30 in good health and CMV-seronegative. The chain combines TRBV29-1 with TRBJ1-3; tentatively, D is TRBD1 (6 bases). Material for sequencing was PBMCs. The DNA for the CDR3 is TGCAGCGTCGGGACAATCGGAAACACCATATATTTT. Translated: CSVGTIGNTIYF.